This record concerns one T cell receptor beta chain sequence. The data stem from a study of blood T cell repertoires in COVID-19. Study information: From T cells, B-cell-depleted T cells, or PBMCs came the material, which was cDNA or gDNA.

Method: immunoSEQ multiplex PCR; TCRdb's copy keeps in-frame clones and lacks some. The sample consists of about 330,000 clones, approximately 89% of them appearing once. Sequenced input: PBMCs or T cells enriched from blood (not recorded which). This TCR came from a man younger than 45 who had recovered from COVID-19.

The CDR3: CSVRTGTGGFGGTEAFF. CDR3 sequence (DNA): TGCAGCGTGCGGACCGGGACAGGGGGCTTCGGTGGGACTGAAGCTTTCTTT. The chain has TRBV29-1 and TRBJ1-1; 12 bases agree with TRBD1. The germline V gene encodes CDR1 SQVTM and CDR2 ANQGSEA. V shed 6 bases, J shed 5 bases, and the junction held 16 bases outside the gene matches. The CDR3 is made up of 17 amino acids.